The entry that follows covers one TCR beta chain sequence. Its antigen remains undetermined. Per-base quality was not reported, and no clone a single base away is much larger than it. Trimming takes 7 bases off V and 5 bases off J; junction bases not matched to a gene: 10. From a lookup of the germline V gene (reference sequence), CDR1 and CDR2 are MNHEY and SMNVEV. The CDR3 covers 15 residues, taking in both the cysteine and the phenylalanine. Only the CDR3 region is kept as DNA, spanning 45 bases read in frame from base 1. The record originates from a study of cytomegalovirus exposure and HLA in healthy donors (dated by TCRdb to the late 2010s). Regarding the complete study: According to an earlier analysis of several hundred of the donors, some 170 million T cells yielded 100 million or so unique TCR beta sequences and about 300 Gb of sequence data. An early release that covered 500 to 800 HLA-typed donors contained around 300 gigabases of sequencing data and about 84 million unique TCR sequences. Among approximately 370 genotyped donors of the cohort, an average of around 220,000 unique TCR beta nucleotide sequences was sequenced per donor, of which 15% to 20% were non-productive. An earlier analysis of several hundred of the donors used high-throughput TCR beta sequencing to judge whether each TCR beta V gene segment behaved as functional or pseudogenic. Both class I and class II loci were covered by HLA typing, at four-digit resolution. In addition to the first cohort of roughly 670 subjects, a separate validation cohort of around 110 different subjects was used. The study used immunosequencing to profile the T cell repertoires of 666 subjects and linked those repertoires to cytomegalovirus serostatus. The aim of the study was to test whether cataloging public T cell receptors could identify signatures of past pathogen exposure. Typing coverage differed by locus: A, B, C, DRB1 and DQB1 were typed in roughly 620-640 donors, DQA1 in 522, DPA1 in approximately 600, and DPB1 in around 440. Among the roughly 370 genotyped donors, approximately 77% belonged to the genetic ancestry cluster associated with self-reported Caucasian donors. In the later analysis, no new phenotypic data were used to find candidate immune exposures; instead, reliance was placed on TCR beta sequences and their occurrence across donors. Donor age, sex, ethnicity and CMV serostatus were collected together with the repertoire data. High-throughput TCR immunosequencing, statistical association of individual TCRs with disease status, and machine learning were combined to predict cytomegalovirus infection status. Every discovery cohort repertoire had been produced on one sequencing platform. A handful of DR-DQ haplotypes were handled as single units for association and clustering because linkage in the cohort was strong. To study patterns of TCR occurrence, a later analysis re-analyzed previously published TCR beta repertoires from 500 to 850 donors and added high-resolution HLA genotyping. Genome-wide SNP genotypes for about 65% of the roughly 670 donors were used in a later genetic analysis, which treated that subset as a discovery cohort.

In total, approximately 690 healthy bone marrow donors made up the cohort. Cohort members were all nominally healthy when sampled, although unrecorded immune exposures were likely present. The donor was CMV seronegative and belonged to the group of over 350 seronegative cohort members. Every donor gave a peripheral blood sample, and the peripheral blood mononuclear cells from that sample were used for TCR beta sequencing. The Qiagen DNeasy Blood Extraction Kit was used to extract genomic DNA from the blood cell samples. The paper as a whole reports these results and caveats: In a later analysis, several top co-occurrence clusters were reported to appear linked to parvovirus B19, influenza, CMV and Epstein-Barr virus. Because HLA typing was unavailable for some donors at each locus, only the typed subset was used in association tests. In both the original and validation cohorts, the classifier was reported to diagnose cytomegalovirus status with high specificity and sensitivity. Only TCR beta chains were sequenced in this cohort, and the absence of alpha or paired-chain data limited detectable features. Because counts were too low, some 16 rarely observed V segments, including chromosome 9 orphons, were excluded from the earlier analysis of 587 of the donors. Sequencing depth was assumed to be roughly uniform across donors in the presence/absence analyses, though that assumption may not hold. A group of highly shared sequence variants was considered likely to be a technical artifact of the sequencing pipeline. Most TCR sequences were observed very rarely across donors, whereas some public TCRs were present in many individuals. Most CMV-associated TCR beta chains appeared to be HLA-restricted in a later analysis, and the HLA associations seemed to be driven largely by CMV exposure. In a later genetic analysis, fewer N-insertions in productive TCRs were reported among donors in an Asian-associated ancestry cluster than the roughly 710-donor mean. In an earlier analysis of around 600 of the donors, most TCR beta V segments were observed in productive rearrangements about 87% or about 30% of the time, broadly matching IMGT annotations. In a later analysis, the rate of TCR association differed among HLA loci, with DRB1 alleles having the most associated TCRs and HLA-C alleles having the fewest. Specific HLA alleles were associated with roughly 17,000 TCR beta sequences at a false discovery rate of 0.05 in a later analysis. A further reported finding was that TCR beta sequences accurately predicted the HLA-A and HLA-B alleles for most subjects in the first cohort. A total of roughly 160 TCR beta chains were listed by the study as associated with cytomegalovirus. Correlated functional status among segregating V segments might reflect linkage disequilibrium, but an unknown experimental factor could not be ruled out. It was suggested by the authors that the approach could potentially be generalized to other disease states and immunological phenotypes. In a later analysis, HLA-associated TCR beta chains were found to be more clonally expanded and to have lower generation probabilities than equally common non-associated chains. Three of the identified cytomegalovirus-associated TCR beta chains were confirmed in vitro to be specific for cytomegalovirus antigens. Immune exposure information for the cohort was limited to CMV serostatus. Some IMGT-functional V segments, including TRBV6-2 and TRBV6-3, could not be distinguished by the 87-base-pair reads and were therefore excluded. Strong co-occurrence of HLA alleles, especially DR and DQ, made assigning TCR associations to individual alleles difficult. An association between a missense DCLRE1C variant and V-gene and J-gene trimming of TCR beta chains was found in a later genetic analysis and replicated in an independent cohort.

Library construction relied on the immunoSEQ multiplex PCR assay. For the multiplex PCR, a mixture combining 60 forward primers for TCR Vbeta segments and 13 reverse primers for TCR Jbeta segments was used. A multiplex PCR assay on genomic DNA amplified the CDR3 region of rearranged TCR beta genes. On the Illumina HiSeq System, the amplified TCR beta libraries were sequenced as 87-base-pair reads. Concerning the study's data processing: A later analysis tallied roughly 78 million unique TCR beta chains across the approximately 670 repertoires, and about 10 million of those chains were shared by two or more donors. A nearest-neighbor algorithm error-corrected the raw reads and collapsed the reads into unique sequences, merging closely related sequences to remove PCR and sequencing errors. CDR3 sequences were aligned to IMGT reference sequences to assign V, D and J gene segments. For a sequence to be retained, at least a six-nucleotide match to both a V gene segment and a J gene segment was required. A rearrangement counted as productive if the CDR3 had no stop codons and remained in frame with V and J, and every other rearrangement counted as non-productive. Following IMGT convention, CDR3 was defined as the stretch from the second conserved V-encoded cysteine to the conserved J-encoded phenylalanine. In an earlier analysis of approximately 590 of the donors, sequences lacking an unambiguous match to a single V gene segment were excluded. An earlier analysis of approximately 590 of the donors classified V segments as functional when productive rearrangements were above 56.7% and as segregating when the standard deviation between donors was above 5%. A statistical classification framework was built for diagnosing cytomegalovirus status from the catalog of TCR beta chain sequences. A later analysis assigned V and J genes by comparing TCR nucleotide sequences with IMGT/GENE-DB human TR gene sequences. Using the TCRdist pipeline, a later analysis assigned CDR3 sequences along with most-parsimonious VDJ recombination scenarios. In a later analysis, each TCR beta chain was defined by its CDR3 amino acid sequence together with its V-gene family, and reads without a unique V-gene family were excluded. A later analysis removed several hundred highly shared, low-generation-probability nucleotide sequences to deal with suspected cross-contamination and a sequencing artifact. In a later analysis, a clonal expansion index for each public chain was calculated from normalized within-repertoire ranks of inferred template counts. In a later analysis, generation probabilities were computed with a VDJ recombination model fitted to out-of-frame rearrangements, and the resulting probabilities were checked against IGoR. In a later analysis, TCR-TCR, TCR-HLA and TCR-CMV co-occurrence was scored with hypergeometric tests, and a repertoire-size bias correction was applied to TCR pairs. False discovery rates were estimated in a later analysis by permuting HLA or CMV assignments 20 times. In a later analysis, co-occurring TCRs were grouped using DBSCAN, with TCRdist sequence similarity added in when clustering inside HLA-allele-positive subsets. Repertoires with fewer than 30,000 or more than 120,000 public chains were left out of co-occurrence clustering, as were a handful of repertoires with anomalous nucleotide sharing. TCRdb's version of the immuneACCESS table is confined to in-frame rearrangements and falls short of the full clone set. An unresolved V gene accounts for under half of the shortfall where checked; the remainder is of unknown origin. D and trimming were read from the DNA, whereas the V and J calls and clone size are those reported in that table. In this sample the table shows some 150,000 clones, under 80% of which occur a single time. Around 3% of the sample is taken by the ten largest.

The sequenced sample was PBMCs. This receptor was identified in a man aged 40-55 years in good health and CMV-seronegative. The rearranged segments are TRBV27 and TRBJ2-3, with 9 bases aligning to TRBD2. In nucleotide form, the sequence is TGTGCCAGCACAACCCGGGGACTAGCCAGAGATACGCAGTATTTT. This codes for CASTTRGLARDTQYF.